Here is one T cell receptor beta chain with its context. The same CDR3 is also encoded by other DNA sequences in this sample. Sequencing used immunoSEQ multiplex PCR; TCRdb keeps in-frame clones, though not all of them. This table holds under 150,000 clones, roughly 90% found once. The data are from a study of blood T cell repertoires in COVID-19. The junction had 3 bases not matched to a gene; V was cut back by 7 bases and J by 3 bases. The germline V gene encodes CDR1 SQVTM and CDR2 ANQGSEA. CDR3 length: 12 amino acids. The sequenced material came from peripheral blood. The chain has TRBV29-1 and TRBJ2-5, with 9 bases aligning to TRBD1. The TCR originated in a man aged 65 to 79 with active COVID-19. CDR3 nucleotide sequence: TGCAGCGGTCGGACAGGGGAAGAGACCCAGTACTTC. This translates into CSGRTGEETQYF.